The present entry profiles one TCR beta chain with its context. This sample was taken from a study of blood T cell repertoires in COVID-19. For the study at large: From the United States, Italy and Spain came samples of acute and convalescent COVID-19.

Source study methods: Estimated nucleated cell counts came from reference gene primer amplification. The protocol was immunoSEQ multiplex PCR, while the TCRdb copy is restricted to in-frame clones and leaves out a portion. The DNA was the basis for D and trimming; V, J and clone size are from that table. The sample includes about 160,000 clones, around 92% of them seen just once. Sequencing was done on a sample of peripheral blood. This receptor was obtained from a man between 25 and 39 years old with COVID-19, enrolled during active disease.

The CDR3: CATGGNGQPQHF. CDR3 coding DNA: TGTGCCACGGGGGGGAACGGACAGCCCCAGCATTTT. The chain is built from TRBV24-1 and TRBJ1-5; D possibly corresponds to TRBD1 (5 bases). Trimming cost V 10 bases and J 7 bases, with 13 bases left between them. Germline values: CDR1 KGHDR, CDR2 SFDVKD. The CDR3 loop spans 12 amino acids.